This T cell receptor beta chain appears in the sequencing data of a study of regulatory T cells in long-lasting Graves disease. Whole-study findings and limits: Under persistent disease, TRBV28, TRBJ1-2 and TRBJ2-5 were used preferentially.

CDR1 and CDR2 (germline): DFQATT, SNEGSKA (reference sequence). The CDR3 loop spans 17 amino acids. V lost 5 bases and J lost 2; bases outside the gene matches: 14. The time point is: newly diagnosed GD, antithyroid drugs for less than 3 months. The TCR library was prepared using RNA isolated from PBMCs. Combining iRepertoire HTBI primers with Arm-PCR of CDR3 regions, the authors built TCR beta libraries. TCRdb recomputed calls from the multiplex PCR reads with MiXCR, one row per CDR3 protein. The table records about half a million distinct CDR3 sequences, approximately 12% of them present only once. There are a few counts of this clonotype. Its antigen is still unknown. These data were likewise used in another study, on T cells in Graves' hyperthyroidism and ophthalmopathy.

The V gene is TRBV20-1, the J gene TRBJ2-3; 9 nucleotides line up with TRBD2. The source of this sequence is a woman in her 30s with Graves disease. This specimen was peripheral blood mononuclear cells (PBMCs), taken at new diagnosis, from a patient treated with antithyroid drugs. CDR3: CSAPRLAAGWVTDTQYF. The CDR3 DNA sequence: TGCAGTGCTCCCCGACTAGCGGCGGGCTGGGTCACAGATACGCAGTATTTT.